A single sample is the source of the 5 T cell receptor beta chains below, sequenced in a study of shared clonotypes between healthy human individuals. The table came from immunoSEQ multiplex PCR; TCRdb's copy has only in-frame clones and leaves some out. The data contain 2 million to 3 million clones, 90% to 95% of them seen just once; the ten biggest clones take up 0.35% to 0.45%. The sequenced sample consisted of naive CD4+ T cells from PBMCs. Regarding subset: CD45RA+ positively selected. The source is a young man in good health. Some clones in this sample may be carry-over from other donors' samples.

V gene TRBV7-9 combines with J gene TRBJ1-1; no firm D call. V gave up 5 bases and J gave up 3 bases, with 10 bases separating them. CDR1 is SEHNR and CDR2 is FQNEAQ in the germline V gene (reference sequence). The CDR3 is 13 residues long. The CDR3 coding sequence is TGTGCCAGCAGCCCGACTGTTCACACTGAAGCTTTCTTT. Its translation is CASSPTVHTEAFF.

This clone appeared once. The chain couples TRBV19 to TRBJ2-5; TRBD1 aligns across 11 bases. The CDR3 has 15 amino acids. Trimming removed 6 bases from V and 4 bases from J; junction bases left unmatched: 7. Germline CDR1 is LNHDA and CDR2 is SQIVND (reference sequence). The chain's CDR3 is CASSKDRGRGETQYF. The CDR3 DNA follows: TGTGCCAGTAGCAAGGACAGGGGGCGAGGAGAGACCCAGTACTTC.

V and J are TRBV28 and TRBJ2-7, with 7 bases aligning to TRBD2. Germline V gene sequence: CDR1 MDHEN, CDR2 SYDVKM. The CDR3 sequence is 17 residues long. The J segment lost 1 base and the V segment lost 5 bases, leaving 14 bases of the junction unmatched. The CDR3 DNA is TGTGCCAGCAGTCGCAGGCCGGGAGGTTCTGGGTCCTACGAGCAGTACTTC. Its translation is CASSRRPGGSGSYEQYF. Full variable domain (missing parts from reference TRBV28 and TRBJ2-7): DVKVTQSSRYLVKRTGEKVFLECVQDMDHENMFWYRQDPGLGLRLIYFSYDVKMKEKGDIPEGYSVSREKKERFSLILESASTNQTSMYLCASSRRPGGSGSYEQYFGPGTRLTVT.

This chain connects TRBV29-1 to TRBJ2-4; perhaps TRBD1 as D (5 bases). CDR1 SQVTM and CDR2 ANQGSEA come from the germline V gene. V lost 7 bases and J 0 bases, leaving 10 bases between the germline ends. The CDR3 runs to 13 residues. CDR3 DNA: TGCAGCGGTATTAGGGGAGCCAAAAACATTCAGTACTTC. Residues: CSGIRGAKNIQYF.

The chain couples TRBV6-6 to TRBJ1-2; maybe TRBD1 (5 bases). Germline-derived CDR1 and CDR2 are MNHNY and SVGAGI (reference sequence). The CDR3 runs 14 residues. The ends were cut back, 2 bases at V and 2 bases at J, with 9 bases in the middle. CDR3 amino acids: CASSYGDANYGYTF. For the CDR3, the DNA is TGTGCCAGCAGTTACGGGGACGCCAACTATGGCTACACCTTC.